Included here is one T cell receptor beta chain sequence, with context. The data are from a study of blood T cell repertoires in COVID-19. Study members were between about 18 and 95 years old and lived in 20 to 25 US regions. V lost 5 bases, J lost 2 bases, and 5 bases stayed unmatched. CDR3 length: 15 residues. Germline values: CDR1 LNHDA, CDR2 SQIVND (reference sequence). In the authors' methods: Cell counts per sample came from amplifying reference gene primers. The method was immunoSEQ multiplex PCR; TCRdb's version includes in-frame clones alone and lacks a portion of them. The V and J calls and clone size are taken from that table; D and trimming were inferred from the DNA. The table includes roughly 380,000 clones, about nine tenths detected once.

The rearrangement links TRBV19 to TRBJ2-7, with TRBD2 matching over 11 bases. This sequence originates from a woman aged 25 to 45 who had been exposed to COVID-19. Sequencing was carried out using PBMCs or T cells enriched from blood (not recorded which). This CDR3 is CASSATSGGPYEQYF. Written as DNA, the CDR3 is TGTGCCAGTAGTGCAACTAGCGGGGGACCCTACGAGCAGTACTTC.